This TCR beta chain came from a study of blood T cell repertoires in COVID-19. CDR3 size: 14 residues. Trimming removed 6 bases from V and 7 bases from J; junction bases left unmatched: 8. The germline V gene encodes CDR1 LNHDA and CDR2 SQIVND (reference sequence). As processed by the authors: Scientists estimated how many nucleated cells there were by amplifying reference gene primers. The protocol was immunoSEQ multiplex PCR, while the TCRdb copy is restricted to in-frame clones and leaves out a portion. D and trimming come from the DNA, and the V and J calls and clone size come from that table. Of roughly 25,000 clones in the sample, under 95% were seen once. This clone was seen only a few times.

The origin of this receptor is a man between 65 and 85 years old with active COVID-19. The J gene is TRBJ2-3, the V gene TRBV19, with 9 bases aligning to TRBD1. The sequencing sample was made of peripheral blood. Here the CDR3 DNA reads TGTGCCAGTAGCCCTACAGGGGGCGCAAATACGCAGTATTTT. The encoded protein is CASSPTGGANTQYF.